Following are 24 T cell receptor beta chains from one sample sequenced in a study of blood T cell repertoires in COVID-19. The table came from immunoSEQ multiplex PCR; TCRdb's copy has only in-frame clones and leaves some out. The sample yields around 300,000 clones, roughly 89% seen once. Sequencing was done on a sample of PBMCs or T cells enriched from blood (not recorded which). These receptors were obtained from a woman aged 18 to 35 with acute COVID-19.

V is TRBV7-9 and J is TRBJ2-1; D unresolved. This CDR3 is built from 13 residues. The germline gives CDR1 SEHNR, CDR2 FQNEAQ (reference sequence). Trimming removed 4 bases from V and 9 bases from J, with 13 bases in between. The CDR3 reads CASSWSRLLEQFF. The CDR3 nucleotides read TGTGCCAGCAGCTGGTCTAGGCTACTTGAGCAGTTCTTC.

The chain couples TRBV19 to TRBJ2-1, with unresolved D. CDR3 length: 16 amino acids. CDR1 and CDR2 (germline): LNHDA, SQIVND (reference sequence). Deletions cut 6 bases from V and 0 bases from J, with 15 bases between. CDR3 amino acids: CASSVVIPSSYNEQFF. CDR3 DNA: TGTGCCAGTAGCGTGGTTATCCCGAGCTCCTACAATGAGCAGTTCTTC.

The rearrangement uses TRBV5-1 and TRBJ2-2; D unclear. The CDR3 extends over 12 amino acids. Between the trimmed V and J ends, which lost 2 bases and 8 bases, there was a span of 7 bases. Germline CDR1 is SGHRS and CDR2 is YFSETQ. CDR3 sequence (DNA): TGCGCCAGCAGCTTTGTTTCAGGGGAGCTGTTTTTT. This gives the protein CASSFVSGELFF. The full variable domain, its missing parts supplied by reference TRBV5-1 and TRBJ2-2, is KAGVTQTPRYLIKTRGQQVTLSCSPISGHRSVSWYQQTPGQGLQFLFEYFSETQRNKGNFPGRFSGRQFSNSRSEMNVSTLELGDSALYLCASSFVSGELFFGEGSRLTVL.

CDR3: CASSYTSGFYNEQFF. In DNA, the CDR3 is TGTGCCAGCAGCTATACTAGCGGTTTCTACAATGAGCAGTTCTTC. The genes are TRBV7-2 and TRBJ2-1; TRBD2 matches 8 bases. The germline V gene encodes CDR1 SGHTA and CDR2 FQGNSA. Trimming cost V 4 bases and J 3 bases; bases outside gene matches: 5. The CDR3 sequence is 15 residues long.

This clone was found once. The genes are TRBV28 and TRBJ1-5, with 7 bases that match TRBD1. Germline V gene sequence: CDR1 MDHEN, CDR2 SYDVKM. Trimming cost V 6 bases and J 9 bases; bases outside gene matches: 11. The CDR3 sequence is 14 residues long. The CDR3 region has the DNA TGTGCCAGCAGACCTTACAGGGGTGATCGGCCCCAGCATTTT. Protein product: CASRPYRGDRPQHF.

The chain joins TRBV27 to TRBJ2-7; D may be TRBD2 (7 bases). The CDR3 covers 15 residues. Germline V lookup: CDR1 MNHEY, CDR2 SMNVEV (reference sequence). V was pared by 1 base and J by 2 bases, with 12 bases between. This chain's CDR3 is CASSLWGGGPYEQYF. The DNA for the CDR3 is TGTGCCAGCAGTTTATGGGGAGGGGGGCCCTACGAGCAGTACTTC.

The CDR3 region has the DNA TGCGCCAGCAGCTTGGTAGCGTTTCAGAGCACTGAAGCTTTCTTT. Its translation: CASSLVAFQSTEAFF. The V call is TRBV5-1, the J call TRBJ1-1; D remains ambiguous. This CDR3 region has 15 residues. Germline V gene data show CDR1 as SGHRS and CDR2 as YFSETQ. Between the trimmed V and J ends, which lost 0 bases and 4 bases, there was a span of 13 bases. The full variable domain, with the rest looked up from reference TRBV5-1 and TRBJ1-1, is KAGVTQTPRYLIKTRGQQVTLSCSPISGHRSVSWYQQTPGQGLQFLFEYFSETQRNKGNFPGRFSGRQFSNSRSEMNVSTLELGDSALYLCASSLVAFQSTEAFFGQGTRLTVV.

Points on this clone: The same CDR3 is also encoded by other DNA sequences in this sample. The V and J genes are TRBV30 and TRBJ2-7, with D possibly being TRBD2 (5 bases). The CDR3 is made up of 14 amino acids. Trimming stripped 0 bases from V and 3 bases from J, with 12 bases between. CDR1 and CDR2 (germline): GTSNPN, SVGIG (reference sequence). CDR3 protein: CAWSVGLAGYEQYF. DNA for the CDR3: TGTGCCTGGAGTGTTGGCCTAGCTGGCTACGAGCAGTACTTC.

V is TRBV27 and J is TRBJ2-1; D ambiguous. CDR1 and CDR2 (germline): MNHEY, SMNVEV (reference sequence). The CDR3 contains 16 residues. V was shortened by 2 bases and J by 3 bases, with 14 bases between the two germline ends. The CDR3 region has the DNA TGTGCCAGCAGTTTAGTCTCTGGAGCTGTCTACAATGAGCAGTTCTTC. As protein: CASSLVSGAVYNEQFF.

This clone showed up just once. The chain carries TRBV11-2 and TRBJ1-3; D is uncertain. Trimming removed 5 bases from V and 2 bases from J, with 13 bases in between. CDR1 SGHAT and CDR2 FQNNGV come from the germline V gene. This CDR3 has 15 residues. In DNA form, the CDR3 reads TGTGCCAGCAGCACCCTGATAAACACTGGAAACACCATATATTTT. Amino acids: CASSTLINTGNTIYF.

The rearrangement links TRBV7-6 to TRBJ2-7, with 13 bases aligning to TRBD2. This CDR3 is 17 amino acids long. Germline V gene sequence: CDR1 SGHVS, CDR2 FNYEAQ. The V and J ends lost 4 bases and 3 bases, in that order; junction bases with no gene match: 9. The CDR3, as DNA: TGTGCCAGCAGCTCCACTAGCGGGAGGGCCATCGGCTACGAGCAGTACTTC. As protein: CASSSTSGRAIGYEQYF. The full variable domain, completed using reference TRBV7-6 and TRBJ2-7, is GAGVSQSPRYKVTKRGQDVALRCDPISGHVSLYWYRQALGQGPEFLTYFNYEAQQDKSGLPNDRFSAERPEGSISTLTIQRTEQRDSAMYRCASSSTSGRAIGYEQYFGPGTRLTVT.

V and J are TRBV5-1 and TRBJ1-6, with D perhaps matching TRBD1 (5 bases). CDR1 is SGHRS, CDR2 YFSETQ, per germline. CDR3 length: 16 residues. Trimming left V 2 bases short and J 7 bases short, with 16 bases between. CDR3 sequence (DNA): TGCGCCAGCAGCTTCGGGCAGGGTTTTTCAAATTCACCCCTCCACTTT. It is translated as CASSFGQGFSNSPLHF.

The chain recombines TRBV19 with TRBJ2-6; D remains unclear. V dropped 7 bases and J dropped 0 bases, with 10 bases sitting between them. The CDR3 is made up of 15 amino acids. Germline assignment: CDR1 LNHDA and CDR2 SQIVND (reference sequence). The CDR3 DNA sequence: TGTGCCAGTACCACTCCGGGCTCTGGGGCCAACGTCCTGACTTTC. As protein: CASTTPGSGANVLTF.

The chain couples TRBV18 to TRBJ1-6; D may be TRBD1 (6 bases). Per germline, CDR1 KGHSH and CDR2 LQKENI. The CDR3 totals 16 residues. The V and J ends lost 4 bases and 4 bases respectively, with 14 bases between them. CDR3 sequence: CASSHGMDRYNSPLHF. The CDR3 DNA is TGTGCCAGCTCACATGGTATGGACAGATATAATTCACCCCTCCACTTT. The full variable domain, in which reference TRBV18 and TRBJ1-6 provide the parts outside the CDR3, is NAGVMQNPRHLVRRRGQEARLRCSPMKGHSHVYWYRQLPEEGLKFMVYLQKENIIDESGMPKERFSAEFPKEGPSILRIQQVVRGDSAAYFCASSHGMDRYNSPLHFGNGTRLTVT.

The chain links TRBV11-3 to TRBJ1-6, with a weak D call TRBD1 (5 bases). The germline V gene has CDR1 SGHNT and CDR2 YENEEA. The CDR3 is 15 amino acids. Trimming left V 7 bases short and J 5 bases short, with 15 bases between. CDR3 bases: TGTGCCAGCACCTTGGGGGGAGGGGATAATTCACCCCTCCACTTT. It encodes CASTLGGGDNSPLHF.

This clone appeared a single time. A junction end diverges from the germline sequence, so it may reflect a read error. The gene calls are TRBV7-9 and TRBJ2-7; 9 bases agree with TRBD1. Germline loops: CDR1 SEHNR, CDR2 FQNEAQ (reference sequence). The CDR3 covers 12 residues. CDR3 DNA sequence: TGTGCCAGCAGCTGGGGACAGGGAAAAGGAGACTTC. Translated: CASSWGQGKGDF.

The CDR3, as DNA: TGTGCCAGCAGCAACAAACAGGGGGGTCCCTACGAGCAGTACTTC. Its translation: CASSNKQGGPYEQYF. This sequence joins TRBV7-2 and TRBJ2-7; 8 positions match TRBD1. Per the germline V gene, CDR1 is SGHTA and CDR2 is FQGNSA. CDR3 length equals 15 residues. The V gene end was trimmed by 5 bases and the J gene end by 2 bases; junction bases not matched to a gene: 8.

This clone appeared a single time. CDR3 DNA sequence: TGCGCCAGCAGCCAGACTAGCGGGAGTATTGAGCAGTTCTTC. Translation: CASSQTSGSIEQFF. V is TRBV4-1 and J is TRBJ2-1, with 12 bases lining up with TRBD2. The CDR3 totals 14 residues. Germline CDR1 reads MGHRA; CDR2 reads YSYEKL. The junction had 3 bases not matched to a gene; V was cut back by 3 bases and J by 9 bases.

This chain links TRBV21-1 with TRBJ2-2; the D call TRBD1 from the table was never checked on the DNA. TRBV21-1 is shown as a pseudogene. The CDR3 sequence is 18 residues long. The CDR3 reads CASSKVQWGQDNTGELFF. DNA of the CDR3: TGTGCCAGCAGCAAAGTCCAGTGGGGACAGGACAACACCGGGGAGCTGTTTTTT.

This chain joins TRBV5-6 and TRBJ2-7; 14 bases align to TRBD2. CDR3 size: 16 residues. Germline lookup yields CDR1 SGHDT and CDR2 YYEEEE. The J segment lost 2 bases and the V segment lost 3 bases, leaving 4 bases of the junction unmatched. For the CDR3, the DNA is TGTGCCAGCAGCTCCTCGACTAGCGGGAGGGCCTACGAGCAGTACTTC. It specifies CASSSSTSGRAYEQYF. Full variable domain (remainder filled in from reference TRBV5-6 and TRBJ2-7): DAGVTQSPTHLIKTRGQQVTLRCSPKSGHDTVSWYQQALGQGPQFIFQYYEEEERQRGNFPDRFSGHQFPNYSSELNVNALLLGDSALYLCASSSSTSGRAYEQYFGPGTRLTVT.

The chain couples TRBV19 to TRBJ1-1, with 7 bases lining up with TRBD1. The germline CDR1 and CDR2 sequences are LNHDA and SQIVND (reference sequence). Trimming removed 7 bases from V and 0 bases from J; junction bases left unmatched: 5. CDR3 size: 14 residues. CDR3 residues: CASIPDRVNTEAFF. The CDR3 DNA sequence: TGTGCCAGTATTCCCGACAGGGTGAACACTGAAGCTTTCTTT.

V is TRBV19 and J is TRBJ2-3; 7 bases fit TRBD1. This CDR3 region has 15 residues. Losses at the gene ends were 7 bases for V and 8 bases for J; bases not matched to a gene: 15. Looked up from germline, CDR1 is LNHDA and CDR2 is SQIVND (reference sequence). CDR3 amino acids: CASKGTAHALGTQYF. The CDR3 DNA is TGTGCCAGTAAAGGGACAGCCCATGCTTTGGGTACGCAGTATTTT.

The J gene is TRBJ2-2, the V gene TRBV4-2; D is uncertain. The germline V gene has CDR1 LGHNA and CDR2 YNFKEQ. The V and J ends lost 3 bases and 1 base respectively, with 12 bases between them. The CDR3 totals 16 residues. CDR3 in amino acids: CASSQAAFENTGELFF. DNA for the CDR3: TGTGCCAGCAGCCAGGCGGCTTTCGAGAACACCGGGGAGCTGTTTTTT.

J is TRBJ2-5 and V is TRBV7-2; tentative D call: TRBD1 (5 bases). V was shortened by 0 bases and J by 2 bases, with 13 bases between the two germline ends. The germline V gene encodes CDR1 SGHTA and CDR2 FQGNSA. This CDR3 spans 16 amino acids. The CDR3 DNA sequence: TGTGCCAGCAGCTTAGCGTCAGGGAACTTACAAGAGACCCAGTACTTC. Translated: CASSLASGNLQETQYF.